This TCR beta chain appears in the sequencing data of a study of CXCR3-negative and CXCR3-positive naive CD8 T cells. Study results and limitations: The study found more hydrophobic TRB CDR3s in CXCR3-positive naive cells than in CXCR3-negative naive cells.

UMI-tagged TRB cDNA libraries were built via 5' RACE. TCRdb reprocessed the 5' RACE reads, keeping one entry per CDR3 protein, no DNA. This sample's clone table lists some 64,000 distinct CDR3 sequences. For this clonotype: What it binds is not known.

Germline CDR1 reads SNHLY; CDR2 reads FYNNEI. The CDR3 has 14 residues. Those CD8+ T cells considered naive were CD45RO-CCR7+CD27+CD95-. Sequences were obtained from naive CXCR3+ CD8+ T cells from blood. Subset in this sample: CD45RO-CCR7+CD27+CD95- naive CD8+ T cells expressing CXCR3 (TNR3+). The chain links TRBV2 to TRBJ1-2; the D gene TCRdb calls, TRBD1, cannot be checked with no DNA. This TCR was sampled from a human donor in good health. Some clones in this sample may be carry-over from other donors' samples. The chain's CDR3 is CASSGGGENYGYTF. Filled out from reference TRBV2 and TRBJ1-2, the complete variable domain reads EPEVTQTPSHQVTQMGQEVILRCVPISNHLYFYWYRQILGQKVEFLVSFYNNEISEKSEIFDDQFSVERPDGSNFTLKIRSTKLEDSAMYFCASSGGGENYGYTFGSGTRLTVV.